This T cell receptor (beta chain) was sequenced in a study of T-cell reconstitution after alpha-beta-depleted transplantation in children. This clonotype was recorded a few times. TCRbeta library preparation incorporated unique molecular identifiers. One entry per CDR3 protein results from TCRdb running MiXCR on the PCR reads. Here the sample spans about 420,000 distinct CDR3 sequences, approximately 11% being singletons. The germline V gene encodes CDR1 SGHTA and CDR2 FQGNSA. This CDR3 is built from 13 residues. V was trimmed by 5 bases and J by 7 bases, leaving 12 bases between them. J is TRBJ2-4 and V is TRBV7-2; tentative D call: TRBD1 (6 bases). The receptor was isolated from a human donor who donated a stem cell graft to a child with acute myeloid leukemia. The sample here was PBMCs from the stem cell graft donor, taken from the stem cell graft. The CDR3 protein is CASSPYTGNIQYF. The CDR3, as DNA: TGTGCCAGCAGCCCTTATACAGGGAACATTCAGTACTTC.